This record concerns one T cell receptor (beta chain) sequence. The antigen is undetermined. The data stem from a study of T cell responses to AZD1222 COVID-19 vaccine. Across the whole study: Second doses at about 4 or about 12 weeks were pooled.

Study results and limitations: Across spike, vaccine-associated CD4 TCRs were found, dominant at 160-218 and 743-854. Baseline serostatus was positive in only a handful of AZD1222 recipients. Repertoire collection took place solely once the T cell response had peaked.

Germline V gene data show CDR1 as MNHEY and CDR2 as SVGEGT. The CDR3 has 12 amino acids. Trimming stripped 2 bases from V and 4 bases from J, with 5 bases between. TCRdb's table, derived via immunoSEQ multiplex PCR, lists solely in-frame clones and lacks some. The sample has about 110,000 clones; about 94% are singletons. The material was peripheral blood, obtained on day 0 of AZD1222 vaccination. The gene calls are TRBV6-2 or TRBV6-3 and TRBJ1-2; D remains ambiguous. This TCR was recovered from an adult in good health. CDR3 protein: CASSYLTYGYTF. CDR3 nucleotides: TGTGCCAGCAGTTACCTGACCTATGGCTACACCTTC.